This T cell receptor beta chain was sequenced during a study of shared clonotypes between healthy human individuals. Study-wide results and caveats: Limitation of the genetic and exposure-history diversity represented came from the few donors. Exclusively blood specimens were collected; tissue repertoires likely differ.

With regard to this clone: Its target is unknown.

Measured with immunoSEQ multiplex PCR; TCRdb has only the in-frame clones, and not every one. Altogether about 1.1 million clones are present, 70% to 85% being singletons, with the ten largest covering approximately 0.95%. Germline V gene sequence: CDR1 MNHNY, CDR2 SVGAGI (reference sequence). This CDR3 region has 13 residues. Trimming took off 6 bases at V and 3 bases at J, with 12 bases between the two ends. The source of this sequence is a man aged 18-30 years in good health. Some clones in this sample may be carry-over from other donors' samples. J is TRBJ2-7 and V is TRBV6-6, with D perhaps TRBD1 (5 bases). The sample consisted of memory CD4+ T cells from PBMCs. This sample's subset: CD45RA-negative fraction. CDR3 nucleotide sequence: TGTGCCAGCAGGTGGGGCAGGGACTACGAGCAGTACTTC. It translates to CASRWGRDYEQYF.